The 4 T cell receptor beta chains reported below all come from one sample, sequenced in a study of blood T cell repertoires in COVID-19. TCRdb's table, derived via immunoSEQ multiplex PCR, lists solely in-frame clones and lacks some. The sample has tens of thousands of clones, about four fifths seen once. Material for sequencing was peripheral blood. These receptors all come from a man between 50 and 59 years old with acute or convalescent COVID-19.

This clone has just one count. The chain links TRBV11-3 to TRBJ2-7; no definite D call. This CDR3 contains 13 residues. V was pared by 2 bases and J by 0 bases, with 5 bases between. CDR1 and CDR2 (germline): SGHNT, YENEEA. In DNA form, the CDR3 reads TGTGCCAGCAGCTTACACATCTCCTACGAGCAGTACTTC. This gives the protein CASSLHISYEQYF.

V gene TRBV7-9 combines with J gene TRBJ2-1, with D maybe TRBD2 (5 bases). V lost 0 bases and J 1 base, leaving 7 bases between the germline ends. The CDR3 is 15 residues long. Germline V CDR1 and CDR2: SEHNR, FQNEAQ (reference sequence). CDR3: CASSLAGASYNEQFF. CDR3 DNA sequence: TGTGCCAGCAGCTTAGCGGGAGCATCCTACAATGAGCAGTTCTTC.

This clone was detected only a few times. The rearrangement links TRBV29-1 to TRBJ2-7; the D gene is possibly TRBD1 (6 bases). Deletions cut 4 bases from V and 3 bases from J, with 19 bases between. Germline CDR1 is SQVTM and CDR2 is ANQGSEA. CDR3 length: 15 amino acids. CDR3 nucleotide sequence: TGCAGCGTTGCACAGGGTCCTTCCTATTACTACGAGCAGTACTTC. It specifies CSVAQGPSYYYEQYF.

The genes are TRBV19 and TRBJ2-1; TRBD1 matches 10 bases. This CDR3 is built from 19 residues. Germline V lookup: CDR1 LNHDA, CDR2 SQIVND (reference sequence). J lost 4 bases, V lost 6 bases, and 18 bases had no gene match. For the CDR3, the DNA is TGTGCCAGTAGCCCTTCGGGACAGGGGTTTTTTATGAATTACAATGAGCAGTTCTTC. As protein: CASSPSGQGFFMNYNEQFF.